The clone carrying this T cell receptor beta chain was detected only a few times. The target antigen is unknown. With the Oncomine TCR Beta short-read assay, DNA from cultured CD4+ T cells was sequenced. DNA came from CD4+ T cells after culture. TCRdb reanalysed the PCR reads using MiXCR and keeps one entry per CDR3 protein. The repertoire holds 9,100 or so distinct CDR3 sequences, with 31% as singletons. This sample was included in a study of vaccination and CD4 T cells after COVID-19. At the level of the study: Two Hispanic individuals were among six male and four female convalescent patients. Typically, post-vaccine samples were obtained a median about 79 days after dose two, within a range of 14 to 241.

Treatment specified: approximately 9-day PBMC culture with coronavirus spike peptide pools or control peptides (ViraFEST assay). Researchers collected the unexposed donor's CD4+ T cells before the COVID-19 pandemic (2011-2018). Researchers reported culturing 2 million to 2.5 million PBMCs per well with 8 to 10 IU/ml IL-2 and 8 to 10 ug/ml peptide pools. V was cut by 2 bases and J by 4 bases, with 12 bases left in between. The CDR3 totals 14 residues. Germline V gives CDR1 SGHDT, CDR2 YYEEEE. The receptor comes from a human donor in good health. Specimen: CD4+ T cells from blood, cultured in vitro. The rearrangement joins TRBV5-6 to TRBJ1-2; D may be TRBD1 (5 bases). CDR3 nucleotides: TGTGCCAGCAGCTTATCAGGGAACGTCTATGGCTACACCTTC. Amino acid sequence: CASSLSGNVYGYTF.